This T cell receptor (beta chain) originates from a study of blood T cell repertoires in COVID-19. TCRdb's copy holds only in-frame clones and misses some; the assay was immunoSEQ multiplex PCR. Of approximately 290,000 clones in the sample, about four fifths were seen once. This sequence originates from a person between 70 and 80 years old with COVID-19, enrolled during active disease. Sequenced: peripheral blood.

This CDR3 is CASSFSVITGWTYNEQFF. The DNA of the CDR3 is TGTGCCAGCAGCTTTTCCGTGATTACAGGGTGGACCTACAATGAGCAGTTCTTC. The chain joins TRBV11-3 to TRBJ2-1, with TRBD1 as a possible D gene (6 bases). The germline gives CDR1 SGHNT, CDR2 YENEEA. V was trimmed by 3 bases and J by 2 bases, leaving 20 bases between them. This CDR3 has 18 amino acids.